A single sample is the source of the 29 T cell receptor beta chains below, sequenced in a study of blood T cell repertoires in COVID-19. Some clones are missing from TCRdb's copy, which holds only in-frame ones; the method was immunoSEQ multiplex PCR. The data show more than 400,000 clones, less than 95% seen once. The specimen sequenced was PBMCs or T cells enriched from blood (not recorded which). Every receptor here comes from a man aged 18 to 30 who had recovered from COVID-19.

The V and J genes are TRBV12-3 or TRBV12-4 and TRBJ1-1; D gene ambiguous. V lost 8 bases to trimming and J lost 1 base, with 8 bases between them. The CDR3 sequence is 12 residues long. CDR3 residues: CASDAGNTEAFF. CDR3 coding DNA: TGTGCCAGCGACGCAGGGAACACTGAAGCTTTCTTT.

This clone was seen once. The V and J genes are TRBV3-1 (or the pseudogene TRBV3-2) and TRBJ1-1; TRBD1 matches 7 bases. There are 14 residues in the CDR3. Germline loops: CDR1 LGHDT, CDR2 YNNKEL (reference sequence). The junction had 5 bases not matched to a gene; V was cut back by 1 base and J by 6 bases. CDR3 region: CASSQGYDRAEAFF. In DNA form, the CDR3 reads TGTGCCAGCAGCCAAGGATACGACAGGGCTGAAGCTTTCTTT.

The count of this clone is one. The chain carries TRBV15 and TRBJ1-6; maybe TRBD1 (6 bases). The germline gives CDR1 LNHNV, CDR2 YYDKDF (reference sequence). This CDR3 has 20 residues. Trimming shortened V by 2 bases and J by 0 bases, and 20 bases separated the two germline ends. The CDR3 loop reads CATSRNPHRDLISYNSPLHF. The CDR3 region has the DNA TGTGCCACCAGCAGAAACCCTCACAGGGACCTCATCTCCTATAATTCACCCCTCCACTTT.

This chain joins TRBV3-1 (or the pseudogene TRBV3-2) and TRBJ1-6, with 7 bases fitting TRBD1. Germline V gene sequence: CDR1 LGHDT, CDR2 YNNKEL (reference sequence). This CDR3 contains 17 residues. The trim removed 4 bases at V and 0 bases at J, leaving 6 bases unmatched. The chain's CDR3 is CASSPTDRSSYNSPLHF. In DNA form, the CDR3 reads TGTGCCAGCAGCCCTACGGACAGGAGCTCCTATAATTCACCCCTCCACTTT.

The chain has TRBV27 and TRBJ2-1; 7 nucleotides align to TRBD2. The CDR3 loop spans 17 amino acids. CDR1 is MNHEY and CDR2 is SMNVEV in the germline V gene (reference sequence). With 7 bases clipped from V and 8 bases from J, the junction kept 20 bases outside the gene matches. The CDR3 DNA reads TGTGCCAGCAACTTCCTAGGAGGCGGGAGTTATCATGATGAGCAGTTCTTC. This sequence encodes CASNFLGGGSYHDEQFF.

This chain uses TRBV9 with TRBJ1-5; the D gene is possibly TRBD1 (5 bases). Germline V CDR1 and CDR2: SGDLS, YYNGEE. Trimming removed 6 bases from V and 3 bases from J, with 16 bases in between. This CDR3 comprises 15 residues. CDR3 coding DNA: TGTGCCAGCACCGAAGACGACAGAACCAATCAGCCCCAGCATTTT. This encodes CASTEDDRTNQPQHF. The entire variable domain, with the rest obtained from reference TRBV9 and TRBJ1-5, is as follows: DSGVTQTPKHLITATGQRVTLRCSPRSGDLSVYWYQQSLDQGLQFLIQYYNGEERAKGNILERFSAQQFPDLHSELNLSSLELGDSALYFCASTEDDRTNQPQHFGDGTRLSIL.

This chain uses TRBV4-1 with TRBJ2-3; 7 nucleotides line up with TRBD2. CDR1 is MGHRA, CDR2 YSYEKL, per germline. V lost 3 bases, J lost 3 bases, and 3 bases stayed unmatched. This CDR3 contains 14 residues. The chain's CDR3 is CASSQGGRTDTQYF. As DNA, the CDR3 is TGCGCCAGCAGCCAGGGAGGGAGAACAGATACGCAGTATTTT.

The gene calls are TRBV3-1 (or the pseudogene TRBV3-2) and TRBJ2-3, with a weak D call TRBD2 (6 bases). Germline V CDR1 and CDR2: LGHDT, YNNKEL (reference sequence). This CDR3 region has 16 residues. Trimming took off 1 base at V and 5 bases at J, with 16 bases between the two ends. The chain's CDR3 is CASSQVGRGLGDTQYF. The CDR3 nucleotides read TGTGCCAGCAGCCAAGTAGGACGGGGACTGGGAGATACGCAGTATTTT.

V is TRBV5-4 and J is TRBJ2-3; 7 bases line up with TRBD1. The V segment lost 4 bases and the J segment 6 bases; nucleotides outside the gene matches: 8. Germline CDR1 SGHNT, CDR2 YYREEE (reference sequence). The CDR3 consists of 14 residues. In DNA, the CDR3 is TGTGCCAGCAGCCCTAATCAGGGGGAGGATACGCAGTATTTT. This gives the protein CASSPNQGEDTQYF. Full variable domain (missing parts from reference TRBV5-4 and TRBJ2-3): ETGVTQSPTHLIKTRGQQVTLRCSSQSGHNTVSWYQQALGQGPQFIFQYYREEENGRGNFPPRFSGLQFPNYSSELNVNALELDDSALYLCASSPNQGEDTQYFGPGTRLTVL.

The chain employs TRBV18 and TRBJ1-4, with D possibly being TRBD1 (5 bases). With 4 bases removed from V and 8 bases from J, the gap between germline ends came to 14 bases. The V gene's germline CDR1 is KGHSH and CDR2 LQKENI. CDR3 length equals 14 residues. CDR3 sequence: CASSQTQGSEKLFF. In nucleotides, the CDR3 is TGTGCCAGCTCACAAACCCAGGGATCCGAAAAACTGTTTTTT.

The rearrangement links TRBV29-1 to TRBJ2-7; possibly TRBD2 for D (5 bases). Trimming left V 8 bases short and J 6 bases short, with 20 bases between. Germline-derived CDR1 and CDR2 are SQVTM and ANQGSEA. This CDR3 comprises 13 residues. The CDR3 protein is CSPPRDSGLEQYF. CDR3 in DNA: TGCAGCCCCCCCCGGGATTCAGGCCTCGAGCAGTACTTC.

In DNA form, the CDR3 reads TGTGCCAGTAGTATCGGACAGGGACTTTACGAGCAGTACTTC. Translating gives CASSIGQGLYEQYF. This chain uses TRBV19 with TRBJ2-7; TRBD1 matches at 8 bases. The CDR3 contains 14 residues. The trim removed 3 bases at V and 4 bases at J, leaving 5 bases unmatched. From germline, CDR1 is LNHDA and CDR2 SQIVND (reference sequence).

The chain couples TRBV2 to TRBJ1-3; 7 bases match TRBD1. Germline V CDR1 and CDR2: SNHLY, FYNNEI. V was clipped by 4 bases and J by 0 bases; unmatched bases: 6. The CDR3 totals 16 residues. Written as DNA, the CDR3 is TGTGCCAGCAGTGGGGACAGAGAATTCTCTGGAAACACCATATATTTT. It specifies CASSGDREFSGNTIYF.

The chain joins TRBV5-6 to TRBJ1-5, with 7 nucleotides matching TRBD1. V lost 5 bases, J lost 5 bases, and 7 bases stayed unmatched. The CDR3 extends over 14 amino acids. Germline loops: CDR1 SGHDT, CDR2 YYEEEE. CDR3 in amino acids: CASRRQGEDQPQHF. CDR3 DNA sequence: TGTGCCAGCAGACGGCAGGGGGAGGATCAGCCCCAGCATTTT. Full variable domain (rest looked up from reference TRBV5-6 and TRBJ1-5): DAGVTQSPTHLIKTRGQQVTLRCSPKSGHDTVSWYQQALGQGPQFIFQYYEEEERQRGNFPDRFSGHQFPNYSSELNVNALLLGDSALYLCASRRQGEDQPQHFGDGTRLSIL.

This clone was detected a few times. V gene TRBV24-1 combines with J gene TRBJ1-5; TRBD1 is a possible D gene (6 bases). Per germline, CDR1 KGHDR and CDR2 SFDVKD. The CDR3 is 15 amino acids. The V end lost 3 bases, the J end lost 4 bases, and 12 bases lay between the germline ends. The CDR3 coding sequence is TGTGCCACCAGTGATGGAGGACAGTTTAATCAGCCCCAGCATTTT. Translating gives CATSDGGQFNQPQHF.

The chain couples TRBV5-1 to TRBJ2-5; D is uncertain. The CDR3 covers 13 residues. Deletions cut 4 bases from V and 0 bases from J, with 7 bases between. The germline V gene has CDR1 SGHRS and CDR2 YFSETQ. CDR3 in DNA: TGCGCCAGCAGCCTCCAGTACCAAGAGACCCAGTACTTC. It codes for CASSLQYQETQYF.

The chain recombines TRBV4-1 with TRBJ1-5, with TRBD1 matching 9 bases. Losses at the gene ends were 0 bases for V and 1 base for J; bases not matched to a gene: 1. In germline, CDR1 is MGHRA, CDR2 YSYEKL. The CDR3 totals 16 residues. The DNA for the CDR3 is TGCGCCAGCAGCCAAGACGGGACAGGGAGCAATCAGCCCCAGCATTTT. This gives the protein CASSQDGTGSNQPQHF.

The chain is built from TRBV5-5 and TRBJ1-1; maybe TRBD1 (6 bases). Germline CDR1 SGHKS, CDR2 YYEKEE (reference sequence). The CDR3 totals 14 residues. The ends were cut back, 2 bases at V and 3 bases at J, with 11 bases in the middle. In DNA form, the CDR3 reads TGTGCCAGCAGCTTCCGGGACACTTACACTGAAGCTTTCTTT. This gives the protein CASSFRDTYTEAFF.

The chain joins TRBV6-5 to TRBJ1-2, with a weak D call TRBD1 (5 bases). Between the trimmed V and J ends, which lost 0 bases and 7 bases, there was a span of 18 bases. Germline V gives CDR1 MNHEY, CDR2 SVGAGI. This CDR3 is 16 amino acids long. In nucleotides, the CDR3 is TGTGCCAGCAGTTACTCTCCTCAGGCCGCGGGGGGTGGCTACACCTTC. Translating gives CASSYSPQAAGGGYTF.

The chain has TRBV28 and TRBJ1-1, with 7 bases fitting TRBD1. Losses at the gene ends were 5 bases for V and 5 bases for J; bases not matched to a gene: 8. CDR1 is MDHEN, CDR2 SYDVKM, per germline. The CDR3 is 14 amino acids. The DNA of the CDR3 is TGTGCCAGCAGTCTCACAGGGGTCGGGACTGAAGCTTTCTTT. It codes for CASSLTGVGTEAFF.

The chain has TRBV6-1 and TRBJ2-2; TRBD2 matches 10 bases. The CDR3 runs 15 residues. Losses at the gene ends were 2 bases for V and 4 bases for J; bases not matched to a gene: 1. Germline V gives CDR1 MNHNS, CDR2 SASEGT. The CDR3 sequence: CASSETSGATGELFF. The CDR3 nucleotides are TGTGCCAGCAGTGAAACTAGCGGGGCCACCGGGGAGCTGTTTTTT.

This chain connects TRBV11-3 to TRBJ1-2; D call uncertain. CDR3 length: 15 amino acids. Per the germline V gene, CDR1 is SGHNT and CDR2 is YENEEA. V was shortened by 1 base and J by 2 bases, with 11 bases between the two germline ends. CDR3 sequence: CASSLGHTENYGYTF. The CDR3 region has the DNA TGTGCCAGCAGCTTAGGCCATACTGAGAACTATGGCTACACCTTC.

The V and J genes are TRBV3-1 (or the pseudogene TRBV3-2) and TRBJ2-5; D perhaps matches TRBD2 (6 bases). CDR3 size: 14 residues. Germline loops: CDR1 LGHDT, CDR2 YNNKEL (reference sequence). Trimming took 4 bases from V and 4 from J, leaving 13 bases between them. CDR3 sequence reads: CASSPLARRETQYF. The CDR3, as DNA: TGTGCCAGCAGCCCTCTAGCGAGGCGAGAGACCCAGTACTTC.

This chain connects TRBV2 to TRBJ1-2; a possible D gene is TRBD1 (5 bases). The V end lost 8 bases, the J end lost 8 bases, and 15 bases lay between the germline ends. The CDR3 is 12 residues long. Germline lookup yields CDR1 SNHLY and CDR2 FYNNEI. CDR3 DNA: TGTGCCAGCCAACGGACATATGAAGGCTACACCTTC. This gives the protein CASQRTYEGYTF.

V usage is TRBV5-4 and J usage is TRBJ1-2, with no clear D. The germline gives CDR1 SGHNT, CDR2 YYREEE (reference sequence). V was clipped by 0 bases and J by 8 bases, with 11 bases between them. This CDR3 is built from 13 residues. CDR3 DNA sequence: TGTGCCAGCAGCTTGGCCGCAGAACGCGGCTACACCTTC. Translated, it gives CASSLAAERGYTF.

The V call is TRBV7-6, the J call TRBJ2-2; D is uncertain. V was shortened by 1 base and J by 1 base, with 7 bases between the two germline ends. The V gene's germline CDR1 is SGHVS and CDR2 FNYEAQ. The CDR3 runs to 15 residues. The CDR3: CASSLGAENTGELFF. In nucleotides, the CDR3 is TGTGCCAGCAGCTTAGGGGCAGAGAACACCGGGGAGCTGTTTTTT.

This chain uses TRBV4-1 with TRBJ1-1; TRBD1 might be the D (6 bases). CDR1 and CDR2 from the germline V gene are MGHRA and YSYEKL. The CDR3 totals 16 residues. The V end was cut by 5 bases, the J end by 4 bases, with 20 bases between. In nucleotides, the CDR3 is TGCGCCAGCAGCGGCTGGTCCCCTACAGGGCCCACTGAAGCTTTCTTT. It is translated as CASSGWSPTGPTEAFF.

This clone is a singleton in its sample. This sequence joins TRBV10-3 and TRBJ1-2; D is perhaps TRBD1 (5 bases). The germline gives CDR1 ENHRY, CDR2 SYGVKD. The V end was cut by 4 bases, the J end by 8 bases, with 17 bases between. The CDR3 spans 14 residues. The CDR3 sequence: CAISGDSFGGGYTF. In DNA, the CDR3 is TGTGCCATCAGTGGGGACTCATTCGGAGGAGGCTACACCTTC.

The J gene is TRBJ1-2, the V gene TRBV6-5, with 11 bases fitting TRBD1. CDR3 length: 15 residues. V shed 8 bases, J shed 2 bases, and the junction held 7 bases outside the gene matches. The germline gives CDR1 MNHEY, CDR2 SVGAGI. The CDR3 nucleotides are TGTGCCAGCCAAAGAAGGACAGGGGGCAACTATGGCTACACCTTC. Encoded protein: CASQRRTGGNYGYTF.